This T cell receptor beta chain was identified in a study of cytomegalovirus exposure and HLA in healthy donors. Overall study results and limits: An analysis was carried out at a later point. It showed that HLA-associated TCR beta chains were more clonally expanded than equally common non-associated chains. There were 150 to 200 TCR beta chains listed as cytomegalovirus-associated.

This CDR3 contains 16 residues. Germline CDR1 and CDR2: SGDLS and YYNGEE. V lost 5 bases and J 0 bases, leaving 15 bases between the germline ends. Each of the donors was a healthy bone marrow donor. Concerning this clone itself: The antigen is unknown.

The PCR employed 60 Vbeta primers together with 13 Jbeta primers. Sequencing was performed with immunoSEQ multiplex PCR; in TCRdb, only in-frame clones are kept and a portion is missing. The sample yields roughly 150,000 clones, over 70% seen once. The chain couples TRBV9 to TRBJ1-3, with D possibly TRBD1 on 6 matching bases. Sequenced material: PBMCs. The receptor was isolated from a woman aged 40 to 50 in good health and CMV-seropositive. In DNA form, the CDR3 reads TGTGCCAGCAGTCCTGGACAGATGCGCTCTGGAAACACCATATATTTT. This codes for CASSPGQMRSGNTIYF.